Listed here is a single TCR beta chain. Its target is not known. The data derive from a study of T cell responses to AZD1222 COVID-19 vaccine. Here immunoSEQ multiplex PCR was the method, and the copy in TCRdb shows in-frame clones only, minus some. The table lists about 180,000 clones, 88% of them singletons. The CDR3 loop spans 16 amino acids. Notes on the study in general: Repertoire sampling was restricted to post-peak T cell response timepoints. In a largely white British group with more females than males, clonal diversity was possibly underestimated. Spike-specific TCR breadth and depth went up after people got two AZD1222 doses.

The rearrangement uses TRBV1 and TRBJ1-1; the D call TRBD1 from the table was never checked on the DNA. TRBV1 is marked as a pseudogene. This sequence was found in an adult who received the AZD1222 COVID-19 vaccine. The starting material was peripheral blood, obtained 28 days after the second AZD1222 dose. As DNA, the CDR3 is TGCACCAGCAGCCAAGATATAGAGGACAAGAACACTGAAGCTTTCTTT. This gives the protein CTSSQDIEDKNTEAFF.